This TCR beta chain was sequenced for a study of blood T cell repertoires in COVID-19. For the study at large: Samples representing acute and convalescent COVID-19 were sourced from the United States, Italy and Spain. PBMCs, B-cell-depleted T cells, or T cells provided the cDNA or gDNA that made up the material.

Source study methods: Reference gene primers were amplified, and this amplification served to estimate nucleated cell counts. The data were produced by immunoSEQ multiplex PCR, yet TCRdb's version contains in-frame clones alone and is incomplete. The V and J calls and clone size are taken from that table; D and trimming were inferred from the DNA. The sample has about 62,000 clones, around 89% seen once. This clone was recorded only once. The TCR sequence derives from a human donor in a cohort sampled during active COVID-19. The sequenced sample consisted of peripheral blood.

CDR3 sequence reads: CASSYSTEAFF. CDR3 nucleotide sequence: TGTGCCAGCAGTTATTCAACTGAAGCTTTCTTT. The V and J genes are TRBV28 and TRBJ1-1; no reliable D call. Per the germline V gene, CDR1 is MDHEN and CDR2 is SYDVKM. The length of the CDR3 is 11 residues. Trimming stripped 4 bases from V and 5 bases from J, with 5 bases between. Filled out from reference TRBV28 and TRBJ1-1, the complete variable domain reads DVKVTQSSRYLVKRTGEKVFLECVQDMDHENMFWYRQDPGLGLRLIYFSYDVKMKEKGDIPEGYSVSREKKERFSLILESASTNQTSMYLCASSYSTEAFFGQGTRLTVV.